This TCR beta chain was obtained from a study of early T cells in non-severe SARS-CoV-2 infection. Study-wide background: Sequenced bulk RNA came from whole blood that was unsorted, and chains were unpaired.

This clonotype was seen only a few times. The V gene's germline CDR1 is SGHRS and CDR2 YFSETQ. Trimming pared 0 bases from V and 2 bases from J, leaving 7 bases between. This CDR3 has 14 residues. TCRdb re-derived calls from the 5' RACE reads in MiXCR, one entry per CDR3 protein. The table records roughly 57,000 distinct CDR3 sequences, roughly an eighth of them present only once. The chain carries TRBV5-1 and TRBJ2-3; D gene unclear. The sequence was collected from an adult who was a healthcare worker with PCR-confirmed SARS-CoV-2 infection or an uninfected control (not recorded which). The sequencing input was whole blood. The CDR3 region is CASSLARNTDTQYF. The CDR3 DNA follows: TGCGCCAGCAGCTTGGCCAGGAACACAGATACGCAGTATTTT.